These 23 T cell receptor beta chains were sequenced from one sample in a study of blood T cell repertoires in COVID-19. Method: immunoSEQ multiplex PCR; TCRdb's copy keeps in-frame clones and lacks some. The repertoire consists of some 77,000 clones, with around 90% occurring once and the leading ten covering 4.3%. The material sequenced was peripheral blood. The receptors were sampled from an elderly woman with active or convalescent COVID-19.

This chain connects TRBV5-4 to TRBJ1-1; 7 bases are a match to TRBD1. The germline CDR1 and CDR2 sequences are SGHNT and YYREEE (reference sequence). V trimming: 1 base; J trimming: 1 base; junction bases outside the gene matches: 1. This CDR3 spans 14 amino acids. The chain's CDR3 is CASSLNRGNTEAFF. In DNA form, the CDR3 reads TGTGCCAGCAGCTTGAACAGGGGGAACACTGAAGCTTTCTTT.

This clone was counted once. The CDR3 DNA follows: TGTGCCAGCAGCATCGGACAGGGCCAGGGGTCGAGCAATCAGCCCCAGCATTTT. Translating gives CASSIGQGQGSSNQPQHF. V is TRBV7-8 and J is TRBJ1-5; TRBD1 aligns across 8 bases. Germline V gives CDR1 SGHVS, CDR2 FQNEAQ. This CDR3 contains 18 residues. Germline trimming cut 5 bases from V and 1 base from J; bases unmatched to any gene: 13.

The CDR3 reads CASSLHWSSYNEQFF. In DNA form, the CDR3 reads TGTGCCAGCAGCCTCCACTGGAGCTCCTACAATGAGCAGTTCTTC. The rearrangement joins TRBV7-2 to TRBJ2-1, with D hard to call. CDR1 SGHTA and CDR2 FQGNSA come from the germline V gene. V was clipped by 5 bases and J by 0 bases, with 11 bases between them. This CDR3 has 15 residues.

The chain's CDR3 is CASSFTHSYEQYF. The CDR3 DNA is TGTGCCAGCAGTTTTACACACTCCTACGAGCAGTACTTC. The chain joins TRBV27 to TRBJ2-7; D unclear. Germline CDR1 and CDR2: MNHEY and SMNVEV (reference sequence). The CDR3 runs 13 residues. The ends were cut back, 3 bases at V and 0 bases at J, with 6 bases in the middle.

J is TRBJ1-2 and V is TRBV6-5, with TRBD1 matching 7 bases. The CDR3 spans 13 residues. Germline CDR1 is MNHEY and CDR2 is SVGAGI. The V gene end was trimmed by 6 bases and the J gene end by 2 bases; junction bases not matched to a gene: 3. CDR3: CASSLGQNYGYTF. The CDR3 nucleotides read TGTGCCAGCAGCCTGGGACAGAACTATGGCTACACCTTC.

The chain employs TRBV6-6 and TRBJ1-3, with 10 bases matching TRBD1. Germline trimming cut 5 bases from V and 3 bases from J; bases unmatched to any gene: 4. Germline CDR1 and CDR2: MNHNY and SVGAGI (reference sequence). There are 15 residues in the CDR3. The CDR3 nucleotides read TGTGCCAGCAGTACGGGACAGGGGCATGGAAACACCATATATTTT. Protein sequence: CASSTGQGHGNTIYF.

The chain carries TRBV27 and TRBJ2-3; the match to TRBD2 covers 7 bases. The trim removed 8 bases at V and 7 bases at J, leaving 3 bases unmatched. The CDR3 is made up of 11 amino acids. CDR1 and CDR2 from the germline V gene are MNHEY and SMNVEV (reference sequence). CDR3 sequence: CASRRGYTQYF. The CDR3 coding sequence is TGTGCCAGCCGGCGGGGGTATACGCAGTATTTT.

The rearrangement joins TRBV5-6 to TRBJ1-5, with 8 bases matching TRBD1. Trimming took 2 bases from V and 6 from J; bases not matched to a gene: 4. The germline gives CDR1 SGHDT, CDR2 YYEEEE. The CDR3 contains 14 residues. The CDR3 DNA reads as TGTGCCAGCAGCTTCTCAGGGGGCGGTCAGCCCCAGCATTTT. Translation: CASSFSGGGQPQHF.

This clone appeared a single time. V gene TRBV9 combines with J gene TRBJ1-2; 12 bases match TRBD1. Germline V gene lookup returns CDR1 SGDLS and CDR2 YYNGEE. V gave up 4 bases and J gave up 7 bases; unmatched junction bases: 5. The CDR3 totals 14 residues. CDR3 amino acids: CASSRAGQGAGYTF. For the CDR3, the DNA is TGTGCCAGCAGCCGAGCGGGACAGGGGGCTGGCTACACCTTC. Looking up the rest from reference TRBV9 and TRBJ1-2 gives the full variable domain: DSGVTQTPKHLITATGQRVTLRCSPRSGDLSVYWYQQSLDQGLQFLIQYYNGEERAKGNILERFSAQQFPDLHSELNLSSLELGDSALYFCASSRAGQGAGYTFGSGTRLTVV.

The chain combines TRBV6-4 with TRBJ2-1; D gene uncertain. CDR1 is MRHNA, CDR2 SNTAGT, per germline. This CDR3 region has 13 residues. Between the trimmed V and J ends, which lost 0 bases and 10 bases, there was a span of 10 bases. The CDR3 is CASSDSMWAEQFF. The CDR3 coding sequence is TGTGCCAGCAGTGACTCAATGTGGGCCGAGCAGTTCTTC.

This chain joins TRBV23-1 and TRBJ2-1, with a weak D call TRBD2 (5 bases). TRBV23-1 is flagged as an ORF with uncertain function. This CDR3 is built from 17 residues. V lost 4 bases to trimming and J lost 0 bases, with 16 bases between them. The CDR3 spells CASSLGSALSSYNEQFF. In DNA, the CDR3 is TGCGCCAGCAGTCTAGGTAGCGCCTTAAGCTCCTACAATGAGCAGTTCTTC.

The rearrangement links TRBV7-3 to TRBJ2-5, with TRBD2 as a possible D gene (5 bases). The CDR3 consists of 14 residues. Germline V CDR1 and CDR2: SGHTA, FQGTGA. V gave up 3 bases and J gave up 8 bases, with 16 bases separating them. Written as DNA, the CDR3 is TGTGCCAGCAGCTTCGCCCCCGGGGATGATACCCAGTACTTC. This codes for CASSFAPGDDTQYF. The full variable domain, rest sourced from reference TRBV7-3 and TRBJ2-5, is GAGVSQTPSNKVTEKGKYVELRCDPISGHTALYWYRQSLGQGPEFLIYFQGTGAADDSGLPNDRFFAVRPEGSVSTLKIQRTERGDSAVYLCASSFAPGDDTQYFGPGTRLLVL.

The rearrangement uses TRBV29-1 and TRBJ2-7; 13 bases are a match to TRBD2. In germline, CDR1 is SQVTM, CDR2 ANQGSEA. Losses at the gene ends were 6 bases for V and 4 bases for J; bases not matched to a gene: 3. The CDR3 contains 13 residues. CDR3 in amino acids: CSVGLAGQYEQYF. In DNA form, the CDR3 reads TGCAGCGTGGGACTAGCGGGACAGTACGAGCAGTACTTC.

This chain joins TRBV2 and TRBJ1-5, with D uncertain. Germline V gene lookup returns CDR1 SNHLY and CDR2 FYNNEI. The CDR3 is 13 amino acids. The V and J ends lost 4 bases and 4 bases respectively, with 8 bases between them. The CDR3 region has the DNA TGTGCCAGCAGTGGGTCGGGGAATCAGCCCCAGCATTTT. It yields the protein CASSGSGNQPQHF.

The chain employs TRBV29-1 and TRBJ1-5; D might be TRBD1 (6 bases). This CDR3 contains 13 residues. Looked up from germline, CDR1 is SQVTM and CDR2 is ANQGSEA. Trimming took 7 bases from V and 1 from J, leaving 11 bases between them. The CDR3 is CSARGGSNQPQHF. Written as DNA, the CDR3 is TGCAGCGCCAGGGGAGGGAGCAATCAGCCCCAGCATTTT.

The chain links TRBV7-9 to TRBJ1-1; 7 positions match TRBD1. J lost 11 bases, V lost 3 bases, and 6 bases had no gene match. The germline gives CDR1 SEHNR, CDR2 FQNEAQ (reference sequence). The CDR3 consists of 12 residues. The CDR3, as DNA: TGTGCCAGCAGCTTCCCGACAGGGAACGCTTTCTTT. It codes for CASSFPTGNAFF. Complete variable domain (other parts from reference TRBV7-9 and TRBJ1-1): DTGVSQNPRHKITKRGQNVTFRCDPISEHNRLYWYRQTLGQGPEFLTYFQNEAQLEKSRLLSDRFSAERPKGSFSTLEIQRTEQGDSAMYLCASSFPTGNAFFGQGTRLTVV.

This chain uses TRBV7-2 with TRBJ2-7, with D perhaps TRBD1 (5 bases). Germline CDR1 is SGHTA and CDR2 is FQGNSA. V lost 5 bases to trimming and J lost 6 bases, with 14 bases between them. The CDR3 covers 13 residues. The CDR3 coding sequence is TGTGCCAGCAGCCCAATTTCTGGGGCCGAGCAGTACTTC. Translating it yields CASSPISGAEQYF.

The gene calls are TRBV9 and TRBJ2-1; maybe TRBD2 (5 bases). The CDR3 sequence is 15 residues long. Trimming left V 1 base short and J 2 bases short, with 10 bases between. Looked up from germline, CDR1 is SGDLS and CDR2 is YYNGEE. CDR3 DNA: TGTGCCAGCAGCGTACGAGCGGAGACCTACAATGAGCAGTTCTTC. Residues: CASSVRAETYNEQFF.

The CDR3 region is CASRTTSRSGKKETQYF. In DNA form, the CDR3 reads TGCGCCAGCAGAACCACTAGCCGATCAGGAAAGAAAGAGACCCAGTACTTC. This chain connects TRBV23-1 to TRBJ2-5; tentative D call: TRBD2 (6 bases). TRBV23-1 is an ORF, with its function uncertain. The ends were cut back, 6 bases at V and 3 bases at J, with 23 bases in the middle. The CDR3 runs to 17 residues.

The chain links TRBV6-5 to TRBJ1-5; perhaps TRBD1 as D (5 bases). Deletions cut 0 bases from V and 9 bases from J, with 12 bases between. This CDR3 has 14 residues. Looked up from germline, CDR1 is MNHEY and CDR2 is SVGAGI. CDR3 bases: TGTGCCAGCAGTTACTCGAAGGCCCAGGGGCCCCAGCATTTT. This translates into CASSYSKAQGPQHF.

V gene TRBV15 combines with J gene TRBJ2-7, with 8 bases aligning to TRBD2. CDR1 and CDR2 (germline): LNHNV, YYDKDF (reference sequence). The V gene end was trimmed by 1 base and the J gene end by 4 bases; junction bases not matched to a gene: 0. The CDR3 consists of 13 residues. The CDR3 reads CATSRASGYEQYF. The DNA of the CDR3 is TGTGCCACCAGCAGAGCTAGCGGGTACGAGCAGTACTTC.

This chain uses TRBV6-5 with TRBJ2-3, with TRBD1 as a possible D gene (6 bases). The CDR3 runs to 14 residues. The germline V gene has CDR1 MNHEY and CDR2 SVGAGI. The ends were cut back, 2 bases at V and 6 bases at J, with 12 bases in the middle. The CDR3 region has the DNA TGTGCCAGCAGTTACGGGGGCCGCGCGGATACGCAGTATTTT. Amino acid sequence: CASSYGGRADTQYF.

The CDR3 bases are TGTGCCAGCAGCTTAGCATACACTGAAGCTTTCTTT. Translation gives CASSLAYTEAFF. The genes are TRBV11-2 and TRBJ1-1; D is ambiguous. Germline V lookup: CDR1 SGHAT, CDR2 FQNNGV. The CDR3 has 12 residues. V was cut by 1 base and J by 3 bases, with 3 bases left in between.